Sequencing of this T cell receptor beta chain was carried out in a study of T cell responses to AZD1222 COVID-19 vaccine. Study findings and constraints: As reported, nearly half of all spike-specific TCRs target variant regions that are unmutated. Donors in the cohort were predominantly white British and more often female, and clonal diversity was possibly underestimated.

Germline CDR1 is GTSNPN and CDR2 is SVGIG (reference sequence). V gave up 1 base and J gave up 5 bases; unmatched junction bases: 0. The CDR3 runs 13 residues. Some clones are missing from TCRdb's copy, which holds only in-frame ones; the method was immunoSEQ multiplex PCR. The sample includes about 190,000 clones, approximately 94% of them seen just once. In regard to this clone: Its target is unknown.

The chain is built from TRBV30 and TRBJ1-5, with 9 bases aligning to TRBD1. Specimen: peripheral blood, collected 28 days after the second dose of the MenACWY control vaccine. The TCR sequence derives from an adult who received the MenACWY meningococcal vaccine as a control. The chain's CDR3 is CAWSGTGDQPQHF. The CDR3, as DNA: TGTGCCTGGAGTGGGACAGGGGATCAGCCCCAGCATTTT.